This T cell receptor beta chain comes out of a study of OX40 agonist ivuxolimab in advanced cancers. About the research overall: The dose-escalation cohort had hepatocellular carcinoma, melanoma, renal cell or head and neck cancer. Treatment received earlier with anti-PD-1, anti-PD-L1 or anti-CTLA-4 agents was allowed, and around 40% had some. Three patients got partial responses; one had hepatocellular carcinoma and two had cutaneous melanoma.

Libraries were prepared by immunoSEQ multiplex PCR; TCRdb keeps only in-frame clonotypes and omits some of them. The table includes some 87,000 clones, under 95% detected once. People who had autoimmune disease history or systemic immunosuppression were excluded. In germline, CDR1 is MGHRA, CDR2 YSYEKL. The CDR3 covers 15 residues. The J segment lost 2 bases and the V segment lost 1 base, leaving 3 bases of the junction unmatched. This sample comprised CD4+ or CD8+ T cells sorted from blood, obtained in a trial of the OX40 agonist ivuxolimab. The chain uses TRBV4-1 and TRBJ1-2; 8 bases align to TRBD1. This clonotype originated in an adult with an advanced solid tumor such as melanoma, head and neck, liver or kidney cancer. The CDR3 loop is CASSQGQGANYGYTF. The CDR3 DNA is TGCGCCAGCAGCCAAGGGCAGGGGGCGAACTATGGCTACACCTTC.